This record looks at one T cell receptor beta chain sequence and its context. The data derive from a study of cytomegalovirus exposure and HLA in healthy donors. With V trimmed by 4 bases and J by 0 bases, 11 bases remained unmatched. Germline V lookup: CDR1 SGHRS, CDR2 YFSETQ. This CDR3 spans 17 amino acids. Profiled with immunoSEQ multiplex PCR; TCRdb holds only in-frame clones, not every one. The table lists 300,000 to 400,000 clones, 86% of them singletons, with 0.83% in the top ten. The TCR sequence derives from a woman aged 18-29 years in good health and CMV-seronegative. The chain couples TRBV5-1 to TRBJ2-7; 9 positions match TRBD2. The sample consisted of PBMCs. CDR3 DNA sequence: TGCGCCAGCAGCCAAGGGGGGCTAGCGGGGAACTCCTACGAGCAGTACTTC. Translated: CASSQGGLAGNSYEQYF. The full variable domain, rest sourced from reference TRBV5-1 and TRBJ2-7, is KAGVTQTPRYLIKTRGQQVTLSCSPISGHRSVSWYQQTPGQGLQFLFEYFSETQRNKGNFPGRFSGRQFSNSRSEMNVSTLELGDSALYLCASSQGGLAGNSYEQYFGPGTRLTVT.